These T cell receptor beta chains were read from a single sample in a study of shared clonotypes between healthy human individuals. Some clones are missing from TCRdb's copy, which holds only in-frame ones; the method was immunoSEQ multiplex PCR. The sample consists of around 510,000 clones, around 95% of them appearing once. Material: naive CD4+ T cells sorted from blood. All receptors derive from a woman in her twenties or thirties in good health. Both conserved end residues are part of each CDR3. D genes are given only for firm matches. Size values are once, few and many counts, or a class for expanded clones, and some rows have none.

CDR3 DNA	CDR3 protein	D gene	clone size	V gene	J gene
TGTGCCAGCAGCTTGGTCCAGGGGGGCAATCAGCCCCAGCATTTT	CASSLVQGGNQPQHF	TRBD1	.	TRBV5-5	TRBJ1-5
TGTGCCAGCAGACCCAATACAGTTAACACCGGGGAGCTGTTTTTT	CASRPNTVNTGELFF	.	.	TRBV6-5	TRBJ2-2
TGTGCCAGCAGCTCTAGCCCCGGCAGGGGGGCCTACGAGCAGTACTTC	CASSSSPGRGAYEQYF	.	.	TRBV11-2	TRBJ2-7
TGTGCCAGCAGTCTCCAGACCGGGACTAGCGGACCTAGGGAGCAGTACTTC	CASSLQTGTSGPREQYF	TRBD2	.	TRBV28	TRBJ2-7
TGTGCCAGTAGTATTTCAAAAAGGGGCGGGGAGCTGTTTTTT	CASSISKRGGELFF	.	.	TRBV19	TRBJ2-2
TGTGCCAGCAAAGCCCGGGACCTAAACACCGGGGAGCTGTTTTTT	CASKARDLNTGELFF	.	.	TRBV2	TRBJ2-2
TGCGCCAGCAGCGTGGGGACAGACCAAGAGACCCAGTACTTC	CASSVGTDQETQYF	TRBD1	once	TRBV5-1	TRBJ2-5
TGTGCCAGCAGTTTAGCGGCCCTCGGGGATACGCAGTATTTT	CASSLAALGDTQYF	.	.	TRBV27	TRBJ2-3
TGTGCCAGTCAATTGGGAGGGGATACGCAGTATTTT	CASQLGGDTQYF	TRBD2	.	TRBV28	TRBJ2-3
TGTGCCAGCAGTTACGCGGGCCTCCGAGGGTCTGAAAAACTGTTTTTT	CASSYAGLRGSEKLFF	.	.	TRBV6-5	TRBJ1-4
TGTGCCAGCAGCCGGGAGGCAATCAGACCCTTGAACACCGGGGAGCTGTTTTTT	CASSREAIRPLNTGELFF	TRBD2	.	TRBV2	TRBJ2-2
TGTGCCAGCAGCTTAAAGTGGGGTTCGCAGTATTTT	CASSLKWGSQYF	.	.	TRBV11-3	TRBJ2-3
TGTGCCAGCAGCCAGTCGGGGAGCACTGAAGCTTTCTTT	CASSQSGSTEAFF	.	once	TRBV7-6	TRBJ1-1
TGCAGTGCCACTAGCCTCGGGGAGCTGTTTTTT	CSATSLGELFF	.	.	TRBV20-1	TRBJ2-2
TGTGCCAGTATGGGACGGAGTTTCAATGAGCAGTTCTTC	CASMGRSFNEQFF	.	.	TRBV28	TRBJ2-1
TGTGCCAGCAGCTTCGCCGCGGGAGCCTACAATGAGCAGTTCTTC	CASSFAAGAYNEQFF	TRBD2	.	TRBV5-4	TRBJ2-1
TGTGCCAGCAGTGGGGGGCGAGGAGATGAAAAACTGTTTTTT	CASSGGRGDEKLFF	.	few	TRBV2	TRBJ1-4
TGTGCCAGCAGTCAAAGGGGGGATACGCAGTATTTT	CASSQRGDTQYF	.	.	TRBV27	TRBJ2-3
TGTGCCAGCAGTTTCGGTATCGTTAGACAGGGGATTTACGAGCAGTACTTC	CASSFGIVRQGIYEQYF	TRBD1	.	TRBV28	TRBJ2-7
TGTGCCAGCAGTGTTGTACGGGCCAATCAGCCCCAGCATTTT	CASSVVRANQPQHF	.	.	TRBV6-1	TRBJ1-5
TGTGCCAGCAGCGTCTCGACCGGGCTCGCCTACGAGCAGTACTTC	CASSVSTGLAYEQYF	.	.	TRBV9	TRBJ2-7
TGTGCCAGCTCCCGGACCCTAGCGGGTCAAGAGACCCAGTACTTC	CASSRTLAGQETQYF	TRBD2	.	TRBV18	TRBJ2-5
TGTGCCAGCAGCGTAGACGGCGGCACCCCCTGGAATGAGCAGTTCTTC	CASSVDGGTPWNEQFF	.	once	TRBV9	TRBJ2-1
TGTGCCAGCTCACCGAGGCAGGGTCGAAGTGACGAGCAGTACTTC	CASSPRQGRSDEQYF	.	once	TRBV18	TRBJ2-7
TGCGCCAGCAGCCCCTGGGGAGCGAACCACGAGCAGTACTTC	CASSPWGANHEQYF	.	.	TRBV5-1	TRBJ2-7
TGTGCCAGTAGTATTATGGCCCTAGGGGGCTACACCTTC	CASSIMALGGYTF	.	.	TRBV19	TRBJ1-2
TGTGCCAGCAGTGACCCAGGGGTTGGGACCGGGGAGCTGTTTTTT	CASSDPGVGTGELFF	.	.	TRBV25-1	TRBJ2-2
TGCGCCAGCAGCCGAACTTTGACACTCTCTGGAAACACCATATATTTT	CASSRTLTLSGNTIYF	.	.	TRBV4-1	TRBJ1-3
TGTGCCAGCACTTACAGTACTACTTATGGCTACACCTTC	CASTYSTTYGYTF	.	.	TRBV2	TRBJ1-2
TGTGCCAGTAGTTTCCTTACTCATCTCTCCAACAATGAGCAGTTCTTC	CASSFLTHLSNNEQFF	.	.	TRBV19	TRBJ2-1
TGCGCCAGCAGTGACAGGATAGGTGGCTACACCTTC	CASSDRIGGYTF	.	once	TRBV10-2	TRBJ1-2
TGTGCCAGCTCACCAGGGACACCCTGGTCTATTGACACCGGGGAGCTGTTTTTT	CASSPGTPWSIDTGELFF	.	once	TRBV18	TRBJ2-2
TGTGCCAGCAGTGAAGCGCTGGTCTGGTTGAGCGGGAGTCCCTACGAGCAGTACTTC	CASSEALVWLSGSPYEQYF	TRBD2	.	TRBV6-1	TRBJ2-7
TGTGCCAGCAATGGACCCTTCATTGGTTACGAGCAGTACTTC	CASNGPFIGYEQYF	.	.	TRBV6-1	TRBJ2-7
TGTGCCAGCTCAACAAGCTACGAACAGGGCAAGCAGTACTTC	CASSTSYEQGKQYF	.	.	TRBV18	TRBJ2-7
TGTGCCAGCTCACCACCGGGGGGCTATGGCTACACCTTC	CASSPPGGYGYTF	.	.	TRBV18	TRBJ1-2
TGTGCCAGCAGTCGTAGCGGGACACGTTCGGAGCAGTTCTTC	CASSRSGTRSEQFF	TRBD2	.	TRBV28	TRBJ2-1
TGTGCCAGCAGTCCCCAGGCCCTGGACATTAATGAAAAACTGTTTTTT	CASSPQALDINEKLFF	.	.	TRBV27	TRBJ1-4
TGTGCCAGCAGCTCGGGGGGTGGAGAAAAACTGTTTTTT	CASSSGGGEKLFF	.	.	TRBV11-2	TRBJ1-4
TGTGCCAGCAGTTTACCGCAGGGGGCGTACACTGAAGCTTTCTTT	CASSLPQGAYTEAFF	TRBD1	.	TRBV28	TRBJ1-1
TGTGCCAGCAGTGGGGAGGAGCAGTTCTTC	CASSGEEQFF	.	.	TRBV28	TRBJ2-1
TGTGCCAGCACGGGAAGGGGGCGGCAAGAGACCCAGTACTTC	CASTGRGRQETQYF	TRBD1	.	TRBV2	TRBJ2-5
TGCGCCAGCACTACGACTAGCGGGACCAACACCGGGGAGCTGTTTTTT	CASTTTSGTNTGELFF	TRBD2	.	TRBV5-1	TRBJ2-2
TGTGCCAGCAGCTTAGCTGTCGGGACTAACCAAGAGACCCAGTACTTC	CASSLAVGTNQETQYF	TRBD2	.	TRBV11-2	TRBJ2-5
TGCGCCAGCAGCATAGGGACAGGGACGCTTGGCGAGCAGTACTTC	CASSIGTGTLGEQYF	TRBD1	once	TRBV5-1	TRBJ2-7
TGCGCCAGCAGGGGGGGCTCCGGGAGGGAGATCTACGAGCAGTACTTC	CASRGGSGREIYEQYF	TRBD2	.	TRBV10-2	TRBJ2-7
TGTGCCAGCAGCCCCAGGTCGGAACGGCCCCTAAACACCGGGGAGCTGTTTTTT	CASSPRSERPLNTGELFF	.	.	TRBV7-9	TRBJ2-2
TGTGCCAGCAGTGGACAGGGTCGGGCTGGCGGCTACACCTTC	CASSGQGRAGGYTF	TRBD1	few	TRBV25-1	TRBJ1-2
TGTGCCAGCTCACCAGCTGACGGGGCGGGTGAAAAACTGTTTTTT	CASSPADGAGEKLFF	.	.	TRBV18	TRBJ1-4
TGTGCCAGCAGTCTCAGGGCGCCAGGCGAGCAGTACTTC	CASSLRAPGEQYF	.	.	TRBV28	TRBJ2-7
TGCGCCAGCAGCCAAGCGGGGGGGAACGATGAAAAACTGTTTTTT	CASSQAGGNDEKLFF	.	.	TRBV4-1	TRBJ1-4
TGTGCCACCAGCGGGGGACAGGGAGGTGAAAAACTGTTTTTT	CATSGGQGGEKLFF	TRBD1	.	TRBV15	TRBJ1-4
TGTGCCAGCAGTTTGGGGAATATAGATCAGCCCCAGCATTTT	CASSLGNIDQPQHF	.	few	TRBV28	TRBJ1-5
TGTGCCAGCAGCTTGGTCGGAGACTACAATGAGCAGTTCTTC	CASSLVGDYNEQFF	.	.	TRBV5-4	TRBJ2-1
TGTGCCAGCAGCCCAGAGCCCCTAGCGGGAGCTCGGGAGACCCAGTACTTC	CASSPEPLAGARETQYF	TRBD2	.	TRBV11-2	TRBJ2-5
TGCGCCAGCAGCCCTCCCTCGGGGAGCTCCTACAATGAGCAGTTCTTC	CASSPPSGSSYNEQFF	.	.	TRBV5-1	TRBJ2-1